This T cell receptor beta chain comes out of a study of cytomegalovirus exposure and HLA in healthy donors. Turning to the study itself: The 650 to 850 first-cohort repertoires and the 120 or so validation repertoires shared the same platform, a later analysis reported. General study findings and limits: Accounts indicate the classifier identified cytomegalovirus status with strong specificity and sensitivity. There were a few CMV-associated chains whose specificity for CMV antigens was confirmed in vitro.

CDR3 length equals 16 residues. Trimming removed 0 bases at V and 2 bases at J, with 13 bases between. Germline V CDR1 and CDR2: LNHNV, YYDKDF (reference sequence). Concerning this clone itself: The antigen remains undetermined.

Libraries were prepared by immunoSEQ multiplex PCR; TCRdb keeps only in-frame clonotypes and omits some of them. The table records almost 200,000 clones, 80% to 85% of them present only once. Material: PBMCs. The source of this sequence is a woman aged 25 to 39 in good health and CMV-seronegative. The chain couples TRBV15 to TRBJ1-2; D gene uncertain. For the CDR3, the DNA is TGTGCCACCAGCAGAGAGCCCAGTTCACGCAACTATGGCTACACCTTC. This encodes CATSREPSSRNYGYTF.